These 2 T cell receptor beta chains were all obtained from the same sample, sequenced in a study of shared clonotypes between healthy human individuals (dated by TCRdb to 2020 to 2021). The library was built by means of the immunoSEQ multiplex PCR assay. TCRdb took this table from immuneACCESS and kept in-frame rearrangements with V and J called. Such tables lack part of the clones; where checked against another copy, unresolved V genes explain under half of the gap, and the rest is unexplained. The sample yields approximately 2,000,000 clones; around 90% were counted once. Jointly, the top ten make up around 0.4% of the sample. The sample was naive CD4+ T cells from PBMCs. What the cell subset or site label conveys for this sample: CD45RA+ positively selected. These receptor sequences come from a man younger than 30 in good health. Some clones in this sample may be carry-over from other donors' samples.

The chain links TRBV5-6 to TRBJ2-2, with 9 nucleotides matching TRBD2. CDR1 is SGHDT, CDR2 YYEEEE, per germline. The CDR3 has 17 residues. V was clipped by 4 bases and J by 0 bases; unmatched bases: 7. The CDR3 loop is CASSRWASGANTGELFF. As DNA, the CDR3 is TGTGCCAGCAGCCGGTGGGCTAGCGGGGCGAACACCGGGGAGCTGTTTTTT.

The chain links TRBV4-1 to TRBJ2-7; D call uncertain. Trimming pared 1 base from V and 4 bases from J, leaving 11 bases between. The germline gives CDR1 MGHRA, CDR2 YSYEKL. The CDR3 totals 14 residues. The CDR3 nucleotides are TGCGCCAGCAGCCAAGGTTTTGCGCTTTACGAGCAGTACTTC. The encoded protein is CASSQGFALYEQYF.